This TCR beta chain comes out of a study of cytomegalovirus exposure and HLA in healthy donors (dated by TCRdb to about 2017). Study-wide context: In an earlier analysis of some 610 of the donors, under 300 Gb of sequence data and 90 million to 120 million unique TCR beta sequences from roughly 200 million T cells were reported. A handful of DR-DQ haplotypes were handled as single units for association and clustering because linkage in the cohort was strong. The study profiled the T cell repertoires of around 700 subjects by immunosequencing and related them to cytomegalovirus serostatus. Class I and class II HLA loci were covered by the typing at four-digit resolution. To decide whether each TCR beta V gene segment behaved as functional or pseudogenic, an earlier analysis of 587 of the donors relied on high-throughput TCR beta sequencing. Rather than using new phenotypic data, the later analysis identified candidate immune exposures from TCR beta sequences and from how often those sequences occurred across donors. The genetic ancestry cluster associated with self-reported Caucasian donors included about four fifths of the roughly 390 genotyped donors. Among around 400 genotyped donors of the cohort, an average of approximately 220,000 unique TCR beta nucleotide sequences was sequenced per donor, of which roughly 17% were non-productive. Donor age, sex, ethnicity and CMV serostatus were compiled alongside the repertoire data. An early release that covered about 600 HLA-typed donors contained 250 to 350 gigabases of sequencing data and tens of millions of unique TCR sequences. Besides the first cohort of roughly 640 subjects, a separate validation cohort made up of 90 to 150 different subjects was used. To predict cytomegalovirus infection status, the study brought together high-throughput TCR immunosequencing, statistical association of individual TCRs with disease status, and machine learning. A later genetic analysis took genome-wide SNP genotypes for about 55% of the 666 donors and used that subset as a discovery cohort. The number of donors typed differed by locus, with 629-630 for A, B, C, DRB1 and DQB1, roughly 520 for DQA1, some 570 for DPA1, and roughly 450 for DPB1. Every discovery cohort repertoire had been produced on one sequencing platform. The aim of the study was to test whether cataloging public T cell receptors could identify signatures of past pathogen exposure. To study patterns of TCR occurrence, a later analysis re-analyzed previously published TCR beta repertoires from 650 to 750 donors and added high-resolution HLA genotyping. Study-wide conclusions, independent of this receptor: The presence/absence analyses assumed that sequencing depth was roughly uniform across donors, and that assumption may not be true. The authors suggested that the approach could potentially be generalized to other disease states and immunological phenotypes. Several of the top co-occurrence clusters appeared to be linked to parvovirus B19, influenza, CMV and Epstein-Barr virus, according to a later analysis. In vitro tests confirmed that a few of the cytomegalovirus-associated TCR beta chains recognize cytomegalovirus antigens. In a later analysis, TCR association rates were found to vary across HLA loci, with the most associated TCRs seen for DRB1 alleles and the fewest for HLA-C alleles. In a later genetic analysis, fewer N-insertions in productive TCRs were reported among donors in an Asian-associated ancestry cluster than the 666-donor mean. When HLA alleles, especially DR and DQ, strongly co-occurred, TCR associations were difficult to assign to individual alleles. For the cohort, immune exposure information was limited to CMV serostatus. The classifier was reported to diagnose cytomegalovirus status with high specificity and sensitivity in both the original and validation cohorts. A further reported finding was that TCR beta sequences accurately predicted the HLA-A and HLA-B alleles for most subjects in the first cohort. Most CMV-associated TCR beta chains appeared to be HLA-restricted in a later analysis, and the HLA associations seemed to be driven largely by CMV exposure. A later analysis found that HLA-associated TCR beta chains were more clonally expanded and had lower generation probabilities than equally common non-associated chains. In an earlier analysis of fewer than 700 of the donors, most TCR beta V segments appeared in productive rearrangements about 87% or about 30% of the time, broadly matching IMGT annotations. In this cohort, only TCR beta chains were sequenced, and detectable features were limited by the absence of alpha or paired-chain data. Linkage disequilibrium might explain the correlated functional status among segregating V segments, but an unknown experimental factor could not be ruled out. Most TCR sequences were observed very rarely across donors, whereas some public TCRs were present in many individuals. The study listed 150 to 200 TCR beta chains as associated with cytomegalovirus. Over 15 rarely observed V segments, including chromosome 9 orphons, were excluded from the earlier analysis of about 500 of the donors because counts were too low. A cluster of highly shared sequence variants was judged likely to be a technical artifact of the sequencing pipeline. Some IMGT-functional V segments, including TRBV6-2 and TRBV6-3, could not be distinguished by the 87-base-pair reads and were therefore excluded. Because HLA typing was unavailable for some donors at each locus, only the typed subset was used in association tests. In a later genetic analysis, a missense DCLRE1C variant was associated with V-gene and J-gene trimming of TCR beta chains, and the association was replicated in an independent cohort. In a later analysis, some 17,000 TCR beta sequences were associated with specific HLA alleles at a false discovery rate of 0.05.

Only a few counts were recorded for this clone. What this receptor recognizes is not known. The input lacks base qualities; no much larger clone sits a single base away. From a lookup of the germline V gene, CDR1 and CDR2 are SGHRS and YFSETQ. From cysteine to phenylalanine, the CDR3 is 18 amino acids long. Only the CDR3 part of the read is kept: 54 bases, read in frame from the first base. The V end gives up 0 bases and the J end 5 bases, leaving 13 bases in the junction not matched to a gene. The cohort comprised more than 550 healthy bone marrow donors. All cohort members were sampled while nominally healthy, although unrecorded immune exposures were likely present. The donor tested CMV seropositive, placing the donor among the 289 seropositive members of the cohort. A peripheral blood sample was provided by each donor, and peripheral blood mononuclear cells were used for TCR beta sequencing. The Qiagen DNeasy Blood Extraction Kit was used to extract genomic DNA from the blood cell samples.

The library relied on the immunoSEQ multiplex PCR assay. A mixture of 60 forward primers for TCR Vbeta segments and 13 reverse primers for TCR Jbeta segments was used in the multiplex PCR. The CDR3 region of rearranged TCR beta genes was amplified from genomic DNA by a multiplex PCR assay. The amplified TCR beta libraries were sequenced on the Illumina HiSeq System as 87-base-pair reads. The source study handled its data this way. A later analysis counted tens of millions of unique TCR beta chains across the roughly 700 repertoires, and some 12 million of these chains were shared by at least two donors. To remove PCR and sequencing errors, raw reads were error-corrected and collapsed into unique sequences using a nearest-neighbor algorithm that merged closely related sequences. Alignment of CDR3 sequences to IMGT reference sequences was used to assign V, D and J gene segments. For a sequence to be retained, a match of at least six nucleotides was required to both a V gene segment and a J gene segment. Rearrangements were called productive when the CDR3 lacked stop codons and stayed in frame with V and J; all others were non-productive. CDR3 was defined by IMGT convention, running from the second conserved V-encoded cysteine to the conserved J-encoded phenylalanine. The earlier analysis of roughly 590 of the donors excluded sequences that lacked an unambiguous match to a single V gene segment. In an earlier analysis of approximately 550 of the donors, V segments were called functional above 56.7% productive rearrangements and were called segregating when the between-donor standard deviation exceeded 5%. A statistical classification framework was built for diagnosing cytomegalovirus status from the catalog of TCR beta chain sequences. In a later analysis, TCR nucleotide sequences were compared against IMGT/GENE-DB human TR gene sequences so that V and J genes could be assigned. In a later analysis, CDR3 sequences and most-parsimonious VDJ recombination scenarios were assigned using the TCRdist pipeline. In a later analysis, every TCR beta chain was defined by the combination of its CDR3 amino acid sequence and its V-gene family, and reads without a unique V-gene family were dropped. In a later analysis, 500 to 700 highly shared, low-generation-probability nucleotide sequences were removed to address suspected cross-contamination and a sequencing artifact. For each public chain, a later analysis derived a clonal expansion index from normalized ranks of inferred template counts within each repertoire. In a later analysis, generation probabilities were computed with a VDJ recombination model fitted to out-of-frame rearrangements, and the resulting probabilities were checked against IGoR. A later analysis scored TCR-TCR, TCR-HLA and TCR-CMV co-occurrence with hypergeometric tests, applying a repertoire-size bias correction to TCR pairs. False discovery rates were estimated in a later analysis by permuting HLA or CMV assignments 20 times. In a later analysis, co-occurring TCRs were grouped using DBSCAN, with TCRdist sequence similarity added in when clustering inside HLA-allele-positive subsets. Repertoires with fewer than 30,000 or more than 120,000 public chains were left out of co-occurrence clustering, as were five repertoires with anomalous nucleotide sharing. What TCRdb holds here is the immuneACCESS table cut down to in-frame rearrangements. Part of the clones is not present; checked against another copy, under half of the missing clones reflect an unresolved V gene, and the others are unexplained. The V and J calls and clone size were taken over from that table, and D and trimming were inferred from the DNA. Recorded for this sample are about 140,000 clones; around 78% of them occurred a single time. Clones ranked in the top ten supply 2% to 2.5% of the sample.

Sequencing used PBMCs. Here the chain combines TRBV5-1 and TRBJ2-7; 11 bases in the middle match TRBD2. This receptor was obtained from a woman under 30 in good health and CMV-seropositive. The CDR3 amino acid sequence is: CASSLASGGHLIAHEQYF. DNA sequence: TGCGCCAGCAGCTTGGCTAGCGGGGGGCATCTGATAGCCCACGAGCAGTACTTC.